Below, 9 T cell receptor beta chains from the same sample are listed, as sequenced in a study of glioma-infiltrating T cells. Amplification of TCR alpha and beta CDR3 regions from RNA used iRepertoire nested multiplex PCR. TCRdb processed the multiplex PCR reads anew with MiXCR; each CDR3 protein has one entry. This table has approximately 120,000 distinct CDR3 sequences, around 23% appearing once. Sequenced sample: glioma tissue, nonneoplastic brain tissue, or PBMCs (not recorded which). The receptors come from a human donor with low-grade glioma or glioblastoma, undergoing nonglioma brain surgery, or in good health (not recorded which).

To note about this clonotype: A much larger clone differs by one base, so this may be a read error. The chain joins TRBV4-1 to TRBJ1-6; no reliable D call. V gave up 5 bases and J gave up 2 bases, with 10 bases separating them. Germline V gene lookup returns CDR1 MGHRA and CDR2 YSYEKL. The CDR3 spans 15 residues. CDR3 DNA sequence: TGCGCCAGCAGCGAAGGCCGAGCCTATAATTCACCCCTCCACTTT. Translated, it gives CASSEGRAYNSPLHF.

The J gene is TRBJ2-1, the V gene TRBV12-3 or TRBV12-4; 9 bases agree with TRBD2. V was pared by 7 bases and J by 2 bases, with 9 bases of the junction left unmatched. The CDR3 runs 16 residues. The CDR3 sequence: CASTPSGKGTYNEQFF. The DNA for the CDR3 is TGTGCCAGCACCCCTAGCGGGAAGGGAACCTACAATGAGCAGTTCTTC.

DNA for the CDR3: TGTGCCAGCAGCTTGGCTACAGGGTCCTACGAGCAGTACTTC. Encoded protein: CASSLATGSYEQYF. The chain carries TRBV5-4 and TRBJ2-7, with D possibly TRBD1 on 6 matching bases. CDR3 length: 14 residues. Looked up from germline, CDR1 is SGHNT and CDR2 is YYREEE (reference sequence). Trimming stripped 0 bases from V and 1 base from J, with 8 bases between.

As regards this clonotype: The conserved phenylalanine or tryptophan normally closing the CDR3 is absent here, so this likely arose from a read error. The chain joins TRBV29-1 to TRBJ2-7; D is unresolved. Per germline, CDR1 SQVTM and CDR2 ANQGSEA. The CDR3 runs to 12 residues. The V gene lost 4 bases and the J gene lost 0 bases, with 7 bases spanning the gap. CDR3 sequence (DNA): TGCAGCGTTGCAACAGCCTCCTACGAGCAGTACTCC. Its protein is CSVATASYEQYS.

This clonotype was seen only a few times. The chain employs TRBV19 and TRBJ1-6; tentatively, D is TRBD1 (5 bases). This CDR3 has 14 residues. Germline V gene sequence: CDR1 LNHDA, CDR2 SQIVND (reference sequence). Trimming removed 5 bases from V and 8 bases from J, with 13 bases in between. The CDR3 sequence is CASSSGLVYSPLHF. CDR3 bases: TGTGCCAGTAGTTCGGGACTGGTCTATTCACCCCTCCACTTT. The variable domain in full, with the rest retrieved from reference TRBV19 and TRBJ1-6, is DGGITQSPKYLFRKEGQNVTLSCEQNLNHDAMYWYRQDPGQGLRLIYYSQIVNDFQKGDIAEGYSVSREKKESFPLTVTSAQKNPTAFYLCASSSGLVYSPLHFGNGTRLTVT.

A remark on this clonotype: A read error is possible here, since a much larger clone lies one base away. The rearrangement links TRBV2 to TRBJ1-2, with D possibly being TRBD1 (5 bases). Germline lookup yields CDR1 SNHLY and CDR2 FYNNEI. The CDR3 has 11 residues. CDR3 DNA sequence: TGTGACAGTGAGGGGACTCATGGCTACACCTTC. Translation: CDSEGTHGYTF.

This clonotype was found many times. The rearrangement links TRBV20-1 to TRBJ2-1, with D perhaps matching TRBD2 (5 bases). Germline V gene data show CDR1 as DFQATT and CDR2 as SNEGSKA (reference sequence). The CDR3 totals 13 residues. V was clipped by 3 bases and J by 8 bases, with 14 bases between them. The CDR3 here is CSASLRGPDEQFF. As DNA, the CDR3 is TGCAGTGCTAGCCTGCGAGGGCCTGATGAGCAGTTCTTC.

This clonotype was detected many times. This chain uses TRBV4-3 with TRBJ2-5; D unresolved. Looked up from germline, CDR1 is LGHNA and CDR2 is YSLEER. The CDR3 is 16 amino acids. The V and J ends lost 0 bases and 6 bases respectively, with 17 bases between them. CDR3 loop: CASSQDSRIREQTQYF. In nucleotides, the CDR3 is TGCGCCAGCAGCCAAGATAGCCGGATCCGAGAGCAGACCCAGTACTTC.

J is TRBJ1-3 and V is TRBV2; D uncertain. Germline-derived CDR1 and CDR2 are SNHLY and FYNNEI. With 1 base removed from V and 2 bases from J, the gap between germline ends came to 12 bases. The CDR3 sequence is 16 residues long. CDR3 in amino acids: CASSEGPWCAGNTIYF. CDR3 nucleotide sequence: TGTGCCAGCAGTGAAGGCCCGTGGTGTGCTGGAAACACCATATATTTT.